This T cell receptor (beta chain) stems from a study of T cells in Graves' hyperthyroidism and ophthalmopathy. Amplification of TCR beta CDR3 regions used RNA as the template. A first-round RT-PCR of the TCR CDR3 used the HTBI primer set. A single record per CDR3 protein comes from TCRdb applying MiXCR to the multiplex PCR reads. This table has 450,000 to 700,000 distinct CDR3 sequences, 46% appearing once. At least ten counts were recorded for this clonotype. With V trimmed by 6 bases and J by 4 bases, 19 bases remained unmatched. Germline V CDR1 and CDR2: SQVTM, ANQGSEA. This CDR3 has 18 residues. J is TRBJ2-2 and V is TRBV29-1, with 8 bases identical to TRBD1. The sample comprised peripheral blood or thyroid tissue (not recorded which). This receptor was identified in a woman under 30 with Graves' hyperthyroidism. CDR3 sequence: CSVVPGGIGLSGTGELFF. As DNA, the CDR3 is TGCAGCGTGGTTCCAGGGGGCATTGGATTATCGGGCACCGGGGAGCTGTTTTTT.